Below are 25 T cell receptor beta chains sequenced from a single sample in a study of blood T cells in healthy people across ages. Through a sample-barcoded 5' primer and a J-beta primer mix, a second PCR was run for roughly 7 to 12 cycles. Via MiXCR, TCRdb re-called the 5' RACE reads, giving one row per CDR3 protein. The sample includes hundreds of thousands of distinct CDR3 sequences, under 70% seen only once; the top ten take over 30%. Material for sequencing was blood. The receptors stem from a man in his fifties or sixties in good health.

The chain recombines TRBV20-1 with TRBJ2-3; D is ambiguous. The CDR3 sequence is 13 residues long. Trimming left V 0 bases short and J 0 bases short, with 4 bases between. The germline V gene has CDR1 DFQATT and CDR2 SNEGSKA (reference sequence). CDR3 coding DNA: TGCAGTGCTAGAGAGGAAAGCACAGATACGCAGTATTTT. Translating it yields CSAREESTDTQYF.

This clonotype was detected only a few times. The rearrangement joins TRBV2 to TRBJ2-7; no clear D. The CDR3 runs 13 residues. Germline CDR1 and CDR2: SNHLY and FYNNEI. V lost 4 bases and J 3 bases, leaving 10 bases between the germline ends. CDR3 in DNA: TGTGCCAGCAGTGTTGGACCGGGCTACGAGCAGTACTTC. Residues: CASSVGPGYEQYF.

The chain couples TRBV5-5 to TRBJ2-6; 7 bases are a match to TRBD1. Trimming took 4 bases from V and 0 from J; bases not matched to a gene: 7. Germline V gene sequence: CDR1 SGHKS, CDR2 YYEKEE (reference sequence). This CDR3 is 17 amino acids long. The CDR3 DNA follows: TGTGCCAGCAGCCTGGGGACAGCCCGCTCTGGGGCCAACGTCCTGACTTTC. Amino acids: CASSLGTARSGANVLTF. Together with reference TRBV5-5 and TRBJ2-6, the CDR3 gives the full variable domain: DAGVTQSPTHLIKTRGQQVTLRCSPISGHKSVSWYQQVLGQGPQFIFQYYEKEERGRGNFPDRFSARQFPNYSSELNVNALLLGDSALYLCASSLGTARSGANVLTFGAGSRLTVL.

This clonotype appeared a few times. This chain links TRBV6-1 with TRBJ2-7; D not resolved. CDR1 and CDR2 from the germline V gene are MNHNS and SASEGT. Trimming pared 3 bases from V and 5 bases from J, leaving 2 bases between. The CDR3 length is 10 residues. CDR3 amino acids: CASSENEQYF. The CDR3 nucleotides are TGTGCCAGCAGTGAGAACGAGCAGTACTTC.

The V gene is TRBV20-1, the J gene TRBJ1-1; a weak D match, TRBD1 (6 bases). V gave up 4 bases and J gave up 2 bases, with 11 bases separating them. The length of the CDR3 is 13 residues. Germline CDR1 and CDR2: DFQATT and SNEGSKA (reference sequence). The CDR3 region has the DNA TGCAGTGCTAAACAGGGAGGCAACACTGAAGCTTTCTTT. This sequence encodes CSAKQGGNTEAFF.

The genes are TRBV7-9 and TRBJ2-5, with 9 positions matching TRBD2. The CDR3 is made up of 14 amino acids. Losses at the gene ends were 5 bases for V and 2 bases for J; bases not matched to a gene: 3. The germline V gene has CDR1 SEHNR and CDR2 FQNEAQ (reference sequence). The CDR3 here is CASSRLAAQETQYF. The DNA for the CDR3 is TGTGCCAGCAGCCGACTAGCGGCACAAGAGACCCAGTACTTC.

V gene TRBV20-1 combines with J gene TRBJ2-1; possibly TRBD2 for D (7 bases). V was pared by 3 bases and J by 3 bases, with 12 bases between. The CDR3 is 14 residues long. In germline, CDR1 is DFQATT, CDR2 SNEGSKA (reference sequence). The CDR3 loop reads CSASGGTLYNEQFF. Written as DNA, the CDR3 is TGCAGTGCTAGCGGGGGGACACTCTACAATGAGCAGTTCTTC.

A few counts support this clonotype. This chain connects TRBV3-1 to TRBJ2-4; 8 nucleotides align to TRBD1. CDR1 is LGHDT and CDR2 is YNNKEL in the germline V gene (reference sequence). CDR3 length: 18 residues. J was trimmed by 1 base and V by 0 bases; bases with no gene match: 8. The DNA of the CDR3 is TGTGCCAGCAGCCAAGAACTATCGGGACAGGTGGCCAAAAACATTCAGTACTTC. Its translation is CASSQELSGQVAKNIQYF.

This clonotype was detected many times. One end of the junction is discordant with germline, which a read error may explain. The J gene is TRBJ2-1, the V gene TRBV27, with D unresolved. Germline V gene data show CDR1 as MNHEY and CDR2 as SMNVEV (reference sequence). The CDR3 length is 13 residues. Written as DNA, the CDR3 is TGCGCCAGCAGCTTGTCCTTATACAATGAGCAGTTCTTC. Amino acid sequence: CASSLSLYNEQFF.

This clonotype turned up a few times. This chain connects TRBV3-1 to TRBJ1-5, with D possibly TRBD1 on 6 matching bases. The CDR3 sequence is 15 residues long. The V gene lost 0 bases and the J gene lost 7 bases, with 13 bases spanning the gap. Germline V gene sequence: CDR1 LGHDT, CDR2 YNNKEL (reference sequence). The CDR3 coding sequence is TGTGCCAGCAGCCAAGATAATGGGGGCAGACAGCCCCAGCATTTT. The encoded protein is CASSQDNGGRQPQHF.

This clonotype appeared a few times. The chain recombines TRBV6-5 with TRBJ2-5; 11 positions match TRBD2. J lost 5 bases, V lost 0 bases, and 8 bases had no gene match. The CDR3 consists of 17 residues. Germline lookup yields CDR1 MNHEY and CDR2 SVGAGI. The CDR3 loop reads CASSYSLAGGLGETQYF. The CDR3 DNA follows: TGTGCCAGCAGTTACTCCCTAGCGGGGGGACTAGGGGAGACCCAGTACTTC.

The CDR3 protein is CASTRGGWNEQYF. CDR3 nucleotides: TGTGCCAGCACCCGGGGGGGATGGAACGAGCAGTACTTC. The genes are TRBV12-3 or TRBV12-4 and TRBJ2-7; TRBD2 matches 8 bases. Trimming at V came to 7 bases and at J to 5 bases, leaving 7 bases not matched to a gene. CDR3 length: 13 amino acids.

The gene calls are TRBV11-3 and TRBJ2-4; a possible D gene is TRBD1 (8 bases). Germline-derived CDR1 and CDR2 are SGHNT and YENEEA. This CDR3 comprises 15 residues. V was pared by 5 bases and J by 6 bases, with 17 bases between. The CDR3 DNA is TGTGCCAGCAGCCAGGGGGGGACAGGAACAAACATTCAGTACTTC. Translating it yields CASSQGGTGTNIQYF. The entire variable domain, with the rest obtained from reference TRBV11-3 and TRBJ2-4, is as follows: EAGVVQSPRYKIIEKKQPVAFWCNPISGHNTLYWYLQNLGQGPELLIRYENEEAVDDSQLPKDRFSAERLKGVDSTLKIQPAELGDSAVYLCASSQGGTGTNIQYFGAGTRLSVL.

The rearrangement links TRBV18 to TRBJ2-7, with TRBD2 identical over 8 bases. The CDR3 runs 15 residues. The germline gives CDR1 KGHSH, CDR2 LQKENI. V lost 6 bases to trimming and J lost 0 bases; unmatched junction nucleotides: 7. DNA of the CDR3: TGTGCCAGCTCGCAACGGGGGGGTAGCTCCTACGAGCAGTACTTC. Residues: CASSQRGGSSYEQYF. Filled out from reference TRBV18 and TRBJ2-7, the complete variable domain reads NAGVMQNPRHLVRRRGQEARLRCSPMKGHSHVYWYRQLPEEGLKFMVYLQKENIIDESGMPKERFSAEFPKEGPSILRIQQVVRGDSAAYFCASSQRGGSSYEQYFGPGTRLTVT.

The chain has TRBV6-5 and TRBJ1-4, with D uncertain. Trimming pared 5 bases from V and 11 bases from J, leaving 12 bases between. Germline V lookup: CDR1 MNHEY, CDR2 SVGAGI. The CDR3 loop spans 12 amino acids. CDR3 in amino acids: CASSAPAGKLFF. CDR3 nucleotides: TGTGCCAGCAGTGCCCCGGCTGGGAAACTGTTTTTT.

V and J are TRBV3-1 and TRBJ2-1; TRBD1 aligns across 7 bases. The CDR3 length is 12 residues. The ends lost 0 bases at V and 12 bases at J; junction bases unmatched: 2. The germline V gene encodes CDR1 LGHDT and CDR2 YNNKEL (reference sequence). CDR3 protein: CASSQEDRMQFF. In nucleotides, the CDR3 is TGTGCCAGCAGCCAAGAGGACAGGATGCAGTTCTTC.

Comment on this clonotype: This may be a read error: a much more frequent sequence differs by one nucleotide. V usage is TRBV7-2 and J usage is TRBJ1-5; D is undetermined. The V gene lost 3 bases and the J gene lost 0 bases, with 9 bases spanning the gap. CDR1 is SGHTA and CDR2 is FQGNSA in the germline V gene. The CDR3 runs to 15 residues. The DNA for the CDR3 is TGTGCCAGCAGCTTTAAAGGAGATAGCAATCAGCCCCAGCATTTT. As protein: CASSFKGDSNQPQHF.

The CDR3 DNA sequence: TGTGCCAGCAGCTTAAGCCTAGCACCAAGTGGGGACCAGTACTTC. Protein product: CASSLSLAPSGDQYF. This chain connects TRBV7-9 to TRBJ2-5, with a possible D match to TRBD2 (5 bases). V was trimmed by 2 bases and J by 10 bases, leaving 20 bases between them. Germline CDR1 is SEHNR and CDR2 is FQNEAQ (reference sequence). CDR3 length equals 15 residues. The whole variable domain, remainder taken from reference TRBV7-9 and TRBJ2-5, is DTGVSQNPRHKITKRGQNVTFRCDPISEHNRLYWYRQTLGQGPEFLTYFQNEAQLEKSRLLSDRFSAERPKGSFSTLEIQRTEQGDSAMYLCASSLSLAPSGDQYFGPGTRLLVL.

This clonotype was seen only a few times. This rearrangement joins TRBV20-1 to TRBJ2-7; 8 bases fit TRBD2. The CDR3 loop spans 13 amino acids. The J segment lost 4 bases and the V segment lost 5 bases, leaving 7 bases of the junction unmatched. Per germline, CDR1 DFQATT and CDR2 SNEGSKA (reference sequence). The chain's CDR3 is CSARTSRAYEQYF. The CDR3 bases are TGCAGTGCTCGGACTAGCCGGGCTTACGAGCAGTACTTC.

The chain has TRBV5-1 and TRBJ2-5, with 10 bases aligning to TRBD1. Per germline, CDR1 SGHRS and CDR2 YFSETQ. This CDR3 is 13 amino acids long. The V gene end was trimmed by 1 base and the J gene end by 9 bases; junction bases not matched to a gene: 3. The CDR3 region has the DNA TGCGCCAGCAGCTTGCCCGGACAGGGGGCCCAGTACTTC. This encodes CASSLPGQGAQYF.

Concerning this clonotype: This may come from a read error, since a much larger clone is one base off. The gene calls are TRBV5-1 and TRBJ2-1; D not certain. Near its end, the DNA agrees better with TRBJ2-7, so the J call may be wrong. This CDR3 spans 13 amino acids. In germline, CDR1 is SGHRS, CDR2 YFSETQ. CDR3 coding DNA: TGCGCCAGCAGCTTGACATCCTACAATGAGCAGTACTTC. Its protein product is CASSLTSYNEQYF.

The chain joins TRBV6-1 to TRBJ2-1, with TRBD2 identical over 7 bases. After removal of 8 bases from V and 5 bases from J, the junction contained 12 bases not matched to a gene. Per the germline V gene, CDR1 is MNHNS and CDR2 is SASEGT. This CDR3 has 15 residues. The CDR3 coding sequence is TGTGCCAGCGCCTTACTTCGCGGGGGTCACAATGAGCAGTTCTTC. The encoded protein is CASALLRGGHNEQFF.

V usage is TRBV20-1 and J usage is TRBJ1-4; D may be TRBD1 (5 bases). The ends were cut back, 3 bases at V and 8 bases at J, with 13 bases in the middle. The CDR3 spans 13 residues. Looked up from germline, CDR1 is DFQATT and CDR2 is SNEGSKA (reference sequence). CDR3 coding DNA: TGCAGTGCTAGTCACACAGAGGGGGAAAAACTGTTTTTT. Residues: CSASHTEGEKLFF.

The rearrangement uses TRBV7-9 and TRBJ2-6; 7 bases map to TRBD1. Germline CDR1 is SEHNR and CDR2 is FQNEAQ (reference sequence). The CDR3 is 17 amino acids. With 3 bases clipped from V and 2 bases from J, the junction kept 7 bases outside the gene matches. CDR3 protein: CASSLPTGTTGANVLTF. As DNA, the CDR3 is TGTGCCAGCAGCTTGCCGACAGGGACCACTGGGGCCAACGTCCTGACTTTC.

This clonotype has a handful of counts. The chain joins TRBV6-5 to TRBJ2-5; 10 nucleotides match TRBD2. With 4 bases clipped from V and 2 bases from J, the junction kept 7 bases outside the gene matches. Per germline, CDR1 MNHEY and CDR2 SVGAGI. The CDR3 loop spans 16 amino acids. The CDR3 spells CASSSPGLAAQETQYF. CDR3 DNA: TGTGCCAGCAGTTCCCCCGGACTAGCGGCTCAAGAGACCCAGTACTTC.